Listed below are T cell receptor beta chains from one sample, sequenced in a study of CD8+CD57+ T cells in acquired aplastic anemia. From the reads, TCRdb called clonotypes with MiXCR, one entry per CDR3 protein. The sample gives about 160,000 distinct CDR3 sequences, roughly half of which show up once; 2.5% to 3.5% is in the top ten. Sequences were obtained from sorted CD4+, CD8+, or CD8+CD57+ T cells (not recorded which) from PBMCs. Receptors were obtained from a human donor with aplastic anemia. Both conserved end residues are part of each CDR3. D genes are given only for firm matches. Clone size, where shown, is once, few, many, or a class for clones that have expanded.

clone_size: -; d_call: TRBD1; j_call: TRBJ1-2; v_call: TRBV19; cdr3_aa: CASTDRGHGYTF; cdr3_nt: TGTGCCAGTACCGACAGGGGGCATGGCTACACCTTC
clone_size: -; d_call: TRBD1; j_call: TRBJ1-5; v_call: TRBV29-1; cdr3_aa: CSVGTGEDSNQPQHF; cdr3_nt: TGCAGCGTTGGGACAGGGGAGGATAGCAATCAGCCCCAGCATTTT
clone_size: -; d_call: TRBD2; j_call: TRBJ2-1; v_call: TRBV15; cdr3_aa: CAASSFGGDGSGNEQFF; cdr3_nt: TGTGCCGCCAGCAGCTTTGGGGGGGACGGGAGTGGCAATGAGCAGTTCTTC
clone_size: -; d_call: -; j_call: TRBJ2-3; v_call: TRBV25-1; cdr3_aa: CASSDGAADTQYF; cdr3_nt: TGTGCCAGCAGTGACGGAGCCGCAGATACGCAGTATTTT
clone_size: -; d_call: -; j_call: TRBJ1-5; v_call: TRBV10-1; cdr3_aa: CASSEPLPGLSQPQHF; cdr3_nt: TGCGCCAGCAGTGAGCCCCTACCCGGCCTAAGTCAGCCCCAGCATTTT
clone_size: -; d_call: -; j_call: TRBJ1-6; v_call: TRBV25-1; cdr3_aa: CASSESGWNSPLHF; cdr3_nt: TGTGCCAGCAGTGAATCAGGGTGGAATTCACCCCTCCACTTT
clone_size: many; d_call: -; j_call: TRBJ1-2; v_call: TRBV27; cdr3_aa: CATPPEGGYGYTF; cdr3_nt: TGTGCCACCCCGCCGGAAGGGGGCTATGGCTACACCTTC
clone_size: few; d_call: TRBD2; j_call: TRBJ2-1; v_call: TRBV5-6; cdr3_aa: CASSFRLLAGGLNEQFF; cdr3_nt: TGTGCCAGCAGCTTTCGACTACTAGCGGGGGGCCTTAATGAGCAGTTCTTC
clone_size: -; d_call: -; j_call: TRBJ2-3; v_call: TRBV10-3; cdr3_aa: CAISGGGPDTQYF; cdr3_nt: TGTGCCATCAGTGGGGGAGGCCCAGATACGCAGTATTTT
clone_size: many; d_call: -; j_call: TRBJ2-5; v_call: TRBV7-2; cdr3_aa: CASSFGSKGTQYF; cdr3_nt: TGTGCCAGCAGCTTTGGTAGTAAAGGGACCCAGTACTTC
clone_size: many; d_call: -; j_call: TRBJ2-1; v_call: TRBV7-2; cdr3_aa: CASSLVLANEQFF; cdr3_nt: TGTGCCAGCAGCTTAGTACTAGCAAATGAGCAGTTCTTC
clone_size: -; d_call: TRBD1; j_call: TRBJ1-1; v_call: TRBV4-2; cdr3_aa: CASSQDWAGGETEAFF; cdr3_nt: TGTGCCAGCAGCCAAGATTGGGCAGGGGGCGAGACTGAAGCTTTCTTT
clone_size: -; d_call: -; j_call: TRBJ1-1; v_call: TRBV7-9; cdr3_aa: CASSEGVGLNTEAFF; cdr3_nt: TGTGCCAGCAGTGAAGGGGTAGGACTGAACACTGAAGCTTTCTTT
clone_size: few; d_call: TRBD2; j_call: TRBJ2-1; v_call: TRBV27; cdr3_aa: CASSARLADNGQFF; cdr3_nt: TGTGCCAGCAGTGCGAGACTAGCGGACAATGGGCAGTTCTTC
clone_size: once; d_call: -; j_call: TRBJ1-1; v_call: TRBV18; cdr3_aa: CASSTKTNTEAFF; cdr3_nt: TGTGCCAGCTCAACTAAAACGAACACTGAAGCTTTCTTT
clone_size: -; d_call: TRBD1; j_call: TRBJ1-2; v_call: TRBV2; cdr3_aa: CASRPGQGRGYGYTF; cdr3_nt: TGTGCCAGCAGGCCTGGACAGGGAAGGGGTTATGGCTACACCTTC
clone_size: -; d_call: TRBD1; j_call: TRBJ1-1; v_call: TRBV20-1; cdr3_aa: CSATTGQRKAFF; cdr3_nt: TGCAGTGCTACGACAGGGCAAAGAAAAGCTTTCTTT
clone_size: few; d_call: -; j_call: TRBJ2-7; v_call: TRBV20-1; cdr3_aa: CSARNRASHEQYF; cdr3_nt: TGCAGTGCGCGGAACAGGGCCTCCCACGAGCAGTACTTC
clone_size: many; d_call: -; j_call: TRBJ2-3; v_call: TRBV7-6; cdr3_aa: CASSLGREDTQYF; cdr3_nt: TGTGCCAGCAGCTTAGGGAGGGAAGATACGCAGTATTTT
clone_size: many; d_call: -; j_call: TRBJ2-1; v_call: TRBV5-5; cdr3_aa: CASSLGGYSYNEQFF; cdr3_nt: TGTGCCAGCAGCTTGGGGGGATATTCCTACAATGAGCAGTTCTTC
clone_size: many; d_call: -; j_call: TRBJ1-2; v_call: TRBV5-1; cdr3_aa: CASSLGKTNYGYTF; cdr3_nt: TGCGCCAGCAGCTTGGGGAAAACTAACTATGGCTACACCTTC
clone_size: many; d_call: TRBD1; j_call: TRBJ2-7; v_call: TRBV4-1; cdr3_aa: CASSWGTGFPEQYF; cdr3_nt: TGCGCCAGCAGCTGGGGGACAGGGTTTCCCGAGCAGTACTTC
clone_size: -; d_call: -; j_call: TRBJ1-4; v_call: TRBV19; cdr3_aa: CACSHGRVKLFF; cdr3_nt: TGTGCCTGTAGTCACGGACGGGTAAAACTGTTTTTT
clone_size: -; d_call: TRBD1; j_call: TRBJ1-1; v_call: TRBV18; cdr3_aa: CASSPTGQGGNTEAFF; cdr3_nt: TGTGCCAGCTCACCGACTGGACAGGGGGGGAACACTGAAGCTTTCTTT